This T cell receptor beta chain was recorded in a study of metastatic and nonmetastatic thyroid tumors. This clone appeared many times. TCRdb re-processed the PCR reads through MiXCR. The data hold 49,000 or so clones, with about 25% observed a single time. Not a single patient had been given any form of treatment at any point before undergoing thyroid surgery. The CDR3 loop spans 17 amino acids. The V end lost 6 bases, the J end lost 1 base, and 18 bases lay between the germline ends. Germline V gives CDR1 LGHNT, CDR2 FRNRAP. The specimen sequenced was blood. This clonotype was sampled from a male donor with papillary thyroid cancer or a benign thyroid nodule (not recorded which). Some clones in this sample may be carry-over from other donors' samples. The genes are TRBV12-5 and TRBJ2-2; D possibly matches TRBD1 or TRBD2 (6 bases each). CDR3 in amino acids: CASGFTGMGGNTGELFF. CDR3 sequence (DNA): TGTGCTAGTGGCTTTACAGGGATGGGGGGGAACACCGGGGAGCTGTTTTTT.